The present entry profiles one TCR beta chain with its context. In Seattle, patients joined the study during active infection and were tracked longitudinally. The sample comes from a study of blood T cell repertoires in COVID-19. Study-level information: There were acute and convalescent COVID-19 samples, and they came from the United States, Italy and Spain. Nucleic acid was either cDNA or gDNA, and it came from T cells, B-cell-depleted T cells, or PBMCs.

V lost 1 base and J lost 1, with 13 bases in between. Germline V CDR1 and CDR2: MGHRA, YSYEKL. This CDR3 spans 16 amino acids. Source study methods: Scientists estimated how many nucleated cells there were by amplifying reference gene primers. Profiling relied on immunoSEQ multiplex PCR, and the TCRdb table lists in-frame clones only, not all of them. The V and J calls and the clone size are those of that table, but D and trimming were determined from the DNA. The table includes approximately 200,000 clones, roughly 77% detected once. The clonotype originates from a woman aged 40 to 50 with COVID-19, enrolled during active disease. The chain carries TRBV4-1 and TRBJ2-5; no firm D call. The sample consisted of peripheral blood. CDR3 sequence: CASSQGALAPQETQYF. The CDR3 DNA sequence: TGCGCCAGCAGCCAAGGGGCCCTGGCGCCCCAAGAGACCCAGTACTTC.